A selection of T cell receptor beta chains follows, all from one sample in a study of brain T cells in children with intractable seizures. Generated by immunoSEQ multiplex PCR, the TCRdb table keeps only in-frame clones and is missing some. The sample holds around 80,000 clones, about 93% seen once. Here the sequenced sample was peripheral blood, taken at surgery. Every receptor here comes from a girl aged 2-10 years with Rasmussen encephalitis and intractable seizures. Both conserved end residues are part of each CDR3. D genes are given only for firm matches. Clone size appears in some rows only: once, few, many, or a class for an expanded clone.

>TRBD2|-|TRBJ2-3|TRBV6-5
TGTGCCAGCCACCTAGCGGGAGGTAGGGATACGCAGTATTTT
CASHLAGGRDTQYF
>-|-|TRBJ1-6|TRBV4-1
TGCGCCAGCAGCCTAGTACCGAAAAGGGATAATTCACCCCTCCACTTT
CASSLVPKRDNSPLHF
>-|-|TRBJ1-3|TRBV30
TGTGCCTGGAGTGTACGTAGAAAAGAGGGGAACACCATATATTTT
CAWSVRRKEGNTIYF
>TRBD2|once|TRBJ2-3|TRBV5-6
TGTGCCAGCAGCATGGTTCGCGGGGGGGCCGTAGATACGCAGTATTTT
CASSMVRGGAVDTQYF
>TRBD2|once|TRBJ2-5|TRBV7-2
TGTGCCAGCAGCTTAGGGGGGGGAGGCGAGACCCAGTACTTC
CASSLGGGGETQYF
>-|-|TRBJ1-2|TRBV30
TGTGCCTACCAGCGGATCTATGGCTACACCTTC
CAYQRIYGYTF
>-|-|TRBJ2-6|TRBV2
TGTGCCAGCAACTTTGGGGGGAGGAGGGCTGGTGGGGCCAACGTCCTGACTTTC
CASNFGGRRAGGANVLTF
>-|-|TRBJ2-4|TRBV7-9
TGTGCCAGCAGCTTGGGGGAATCCGTCAAAAACATTCAGTACTTC
CASSLGESVKNIQYF
>-|-|TRBJ2-7|TRBV3-1/TRBV3-2
TGTGCCAGCAGCCATATAGAGGGTTACGAGCAGTACTTC
CASSHIEGYEQYF
>-|-|TRBJ1-1|TRBV18
TGTGCCAGCTCACCACCGGTTCAGAGGAGCACTGAAGCTTTCTTT
CASSPPVQRSTEAFF
>-|-|TRBJ1-3|TRBV6-1
TGTGCCAGCAGTGAACATGAGACAGTCTCTGGAAACACCATATATTTT
CASSEHETVSGNTIYF
>-|-|TRBJ2-6|TRBV6-4
TGTGCCACCCAAGGTGGGTCTAGCTCTGGGGCCAACGTCCTGACTTTC
CATQGGSSSGANVLTF
>TRBD1|-|TRBJ2-2|TRBV6-5
TGTGCCAGCAGTTATGACAGGGGGAGGACCGGGGAGCTGTTTTTT
CASSYDRGRTGELFF
>-|-|TRBJ1-1|TRBV6-5
TGTGCCAGCCGGAGGGGGATGAACACTGAAGCTTTCTTT
CASRRGMNTEAFF
>TRBD2|-|TRBJ2-7|TRBV4-1
TGCGCCAGCAGCCCCAGGCGTATAGCGGGAGGGTACGAGCAGTACTTC
CASSPRRIAGGYEQYF
>-|many|TRBJ2-1|TRBV9
TGTGCCAGCAGCGTAGGAGTAGCCTCCTACAATGAGCAGTTCTTC
CASSVGVASYNEQFF
>-|once|TRBJ2-2|TRBV24-1
TGTGCCACCAGTGATTTGGGGGGACACAACACCGGGGAGCTGTTTTTT
CATSDLGGHNTGELFF
>-|-|TRBJ1-1|TRBV7-8
TGTGCCAGCAGCCTGACCCCCTTGAACACTGAAGCTTTCTTT
CASSLTPLNTEAFF
>TRBD1|-|TRBJ2-4|TRBV23-1
TGCGCCAGCAGTCGGGACAGGGGGCCGATTCAGTACTTC
CASSRDRGPIQYF
>-|once|TRBJ1-4|TRBV5-1
TGCGCCAGCAGGGACGGGTCTAGAGCAACTAATGAAAAACTGTTTTTT
CASRDGSRATNEKLFF
>-|-|TRBJ1-1|TRBV5-1
TGCGCCAGCAGCTTGGTGACTCAGACAATGAACACTGAAGCTTTCTTT
CASSLVTQTMNTEAFF
>TRBD1|-|TRBJ2-5|TRBV2
TGTGCCAGCAGTAGGGACAGGGGTCAAGAGACCCAGTACTTC
CASSRDRGQETQYF
>-|-|TRBJ1-4|TRBV19
TGTGCCAGTAAGGTGGGGTCCCTTGGGACTAATGAAAAACTGTTTTTT
CASKVGSLGTNEKLFF
>TRBD1|-|TRBJ2-2|TRBV4-2
TGTGCCAGCAGCAAAACGACAGGGGCCGACACCGGGGAGCTGTTTTTT
CASSKTTGADTGELFF
>-|-|TRBJ2-1|TRBV5-5
TGTGCCAGCAGCTTGGGACCCTTGGGGAATGAGCAGTTCTTC
CASSLGPLGNEQFF
>-|-|TRBJ1-1|TRBV4-2
TGTGCCAGCAGCCAAGGGGGTATGAACACTGAAGCTTTCTTT
CASSQGGMNTEAFF
>-|once|TRBJ2-3|TRBV10-3
TGTGCCATCAGTGACCCCGGCGAGACAGATACGCAGTATTTT
CAISDPGETDTQYF
>TRBD1|-|TRBJ2-7|TRBV5-1
TGCGCCAGCAGACTTAACAGGGGGTTCTACGAGCAGTACTTC
CASRLNRGFYEQYF
>TRBD1|-|TRBJ1-2|TRBV6-1
TGTGCCAGCAGTGAAAGGAGGACAGGGGTAATGGATGGCTACACCTTC
CASSERRTGVMDGYTF
>-|-|TRBJ1-3|TRBV5-6
TGTGCCAGCAGCCTTCCCCACCGGTACTCTGGAAACACCATATATTTT
CASSLPHRYSGNTIYF